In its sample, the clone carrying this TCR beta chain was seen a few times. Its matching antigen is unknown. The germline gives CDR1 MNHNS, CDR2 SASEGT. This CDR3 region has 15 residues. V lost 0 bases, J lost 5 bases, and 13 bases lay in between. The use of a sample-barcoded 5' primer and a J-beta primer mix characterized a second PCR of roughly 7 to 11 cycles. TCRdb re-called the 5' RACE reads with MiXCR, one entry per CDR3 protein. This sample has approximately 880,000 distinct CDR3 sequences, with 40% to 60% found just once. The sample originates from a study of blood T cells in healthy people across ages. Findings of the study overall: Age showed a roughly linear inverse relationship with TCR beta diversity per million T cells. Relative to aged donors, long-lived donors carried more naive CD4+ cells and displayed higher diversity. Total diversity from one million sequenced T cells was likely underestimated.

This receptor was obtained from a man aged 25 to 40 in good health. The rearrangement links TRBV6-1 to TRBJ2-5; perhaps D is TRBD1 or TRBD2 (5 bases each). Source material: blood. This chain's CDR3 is CASSEARGAKETQYF. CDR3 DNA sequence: TGTGCCAGCAGTGAAGCGCGAGGGGCAAAGGAGACCCAGTACTTC.